One sample yielded the 10 T cell receptor beta chains listed below, sequenced in a study of tumor-infiltrating lymphocytes in primary liver carcinoma. A primer matching the constant region was used to make TCR beta cDNA from 500 ng of total RNA. Slightly modified ARM-PCR with three nested multiplex PCR rounds yielded TCR beta libraries. For 10 cycles apiece, the opening two PCR rounds ran with TRBV1-TRBV30 forward primers and a C-beta reverse primer. TCRdb re-derived calls from the multiplex PCR reads in MiXCR, one entry per CDR3 protein. This table has about 210,000 distinct CDR3 sequences, roughly 80% appearing once. Without any cell sorting, roughly 20-30 mg of bulk tissue yielded co-extracted RNA and DNA. The source material was tumor tissue from primary liver carcinoma. These receptors all stem from a man aged 35 to 55 with primary liver carcinoma and hepatitis B virus infection.

The chain recombines TRBV5-4 with TRBJ2-2, with 7 bases lining up with TRBD2. This CDR3 contains 15 residues. Unmatched junction bases numbered 15, after V lost 3 bases and J lost 13 bases. Germline loops: CDR1 SGHNT, CDR2 YYREEE (reference sequence). The CDR3 nucleotides are TGTGCCAGCAGCTGGGACTACTTCAACACCGGGATGCTGTTTTTT. It specifies CASSWDYFNTGMLFF.

In its sample, this clonotype was seen a few times. At one end, the junction sequence differs from germline, possibly due to a read error. This chain connects TRBV4-3 to TRBJ2-5, with TRBD2 as a possible D gene (6 bases). CDR1 is LGHNA, CDR2 YSLEER, per germline. The CDR3 covers 16 residues. The CDR3 DNA is TGTCCCAGCAGCCAAGGCGAGGGGCGGGAACTAGAGACCCAGTACTTC. This encodes CPSSQGEGRELETQYF.

The rearrangement uses TRBV5-5 and TRBJ2-3; perhaps TRBD2 as D (5 bases). Per germline, CDR1 SGHKS and CDR2 YYEKEE (reference sequence). The germline V and J ends were trimmed by 5 bases and 0 bases, with 16 bases remaining between them. The CDR3 is 16 amino acids. The CDR3, as DNA: TGTGCCAGCAGTATCCCCATTAGCGCCAGCACAGATACGCAGTATTTT. Encoded protein: CASSIPISASTDTQYF.

In regard to this clonotype: One end of the junction does not line up with germline, which may come from a read error. This chain links TRBV29-1 with TRBJ2-5; no reliable D call. This CDR3 has 13 amino acids. The germline CDR1 and CDR2 sequences are SQVTM and ANQGSEA. CDR3 in amino acids: CSLDASVQETQYF. For the CDR3, the DNA is TGCAGCCTTGATGCCTCGGTACAAGAGACCCAATACTTC.

This clonotype was seen only a few times. A read error may account for a junction end that differs from germline. The chain links TRBV28 to TRBJ2-1; maybe TRBD2 (6 bases). This CDR3 is 15 amino acids long. Germline-derived CDR1 and CDR2 are MDHEN and SYDVKM. The CDR3 nucleotides are TGTGCCAGCGGCCTCGGGAGCGGATTCTACAATGAGCAGTTTTTC. It codes for CASGLGSGFYNEQFF.

In regard to this clonotype: This sequence may be a read error, since a much larger clone differs from it by one base. This chain uses TRBV28 with TRBJ1-5, with 10 bases matching TRBD1. The CDR3 contains 14 residues. CDR1 and CDR2 (germline): MDHEN, SYDVKM. The CDR3 here is CASKRQGATQRQHF. The CDR3 DNA reads as TGTGCCAGCAAAAGACAGGGGGCGACTCAGCGCCAGCATTTT.

As to this clonotype: Relative to the germline gene, one junction end is altered; a read error may explain this. The chain joins TRBV6-4 to TRBJ1-5, with 7 bases matching TRBD1. Per germline, CDR1 MRHNA and CDR2 SNTAGT. This CDR3 region has 13 residues. CDR3 amino acids: CASSDRDGQPHHF. DNA of the CDR3: TGTGCCAGTAGTGACAGGGATGGACAGCCCCATCATTTT.

A note on this clonotype: A much larger clone lies one base from this, so it may be a read error. V gene TRBV30 combines with J gene TRBJ1-5; no clear D. The CDR3 contains 13 residues. CDR1 and CDR2 from the germline V gene are GTSNPN and SVGIG (reference sequence). The CDR3 region has the DNA TGTGCCTGGAGTGTTGCCGGAAATCAGCCCAAGCATTTT. This sequence encodes CAWSVAGNQPKHF. The variable domain in full, with the rest retrieved from reference TRBV30 and TRBJ1-5, is SQTIHQWPATLVQPVGSPLSLECTVEGTSNPNLYWYRQAAGRGLQLLFYSVGIGQISSEVPQNLSASRPQDRQFILSSKKLLLSDSGFYLCAWSVAGNQPKHFGDGTRLSIL.

As concerns this clonotype: At one of its ends the junction is not consistent with the germline gene, which may arise from a read error. This rearrangement joins TRBV29-1 to TRBJ1-5; D ambiguous. Germline CDR1 is SQVTM and CDR2 is ANQGSEA. The CDR3 sequence is 14 residues long. The chain's CDR3 is CSVTEGRTGQLQHF. CDR3 sequence (DNA): TGCAGTGTCACCGAAGGACGAACCGGTCAGCTCCAGCATTTT. The full variable domain, completed using reference TRBV29-1 and TRBJ1-5, is SAVISQKPSRDICQRGTSLTIQCQVDSQVTMMFWYRQQPGQSLTLIATANQGSEATYESGFVIDKFPISRPNLTFSTLTVSNMSPEDSSIYLCSVTEGRTGQLQHFGDGTRLSIL.

Points on this clonotype: Mismatch with germline at one junction end may stem from a read error. This chain connects TRBV5-6 to TRBJ2-7; D ambiguous. Germline loops: CDR1 SGHDT, CDR2 YYEEEE. The CDR3 is 14 residues long. CDR3 protein: CASSFPGLAYEQFF. The DNA for the CDR3 is TGTGCCAGCAGCTTCCCCGGGCTCGCCTACGAGCAATTCTTC.